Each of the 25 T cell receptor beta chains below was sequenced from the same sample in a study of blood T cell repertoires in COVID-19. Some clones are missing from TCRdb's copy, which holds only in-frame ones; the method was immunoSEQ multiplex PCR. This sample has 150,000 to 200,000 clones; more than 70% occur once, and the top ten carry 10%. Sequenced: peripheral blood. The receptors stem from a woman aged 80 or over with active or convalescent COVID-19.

CDR3 bases: TGTGCCAGCAGGAAAACAGGGACAGATACGCAGTATTTT. It yields the protein CASRKTGTDTQYF. The chain employs TRBV6-6 and TRBJ2-3, with TRBD1 as a possible D gene (6 bases). CDR1 is MNHNY and CDR2 is SVGAGI in the germline V gene (reference sequence). V was pared by 6 bases and J by 3 bases, with 10 bases between. The CDR3 spans 13 residues.

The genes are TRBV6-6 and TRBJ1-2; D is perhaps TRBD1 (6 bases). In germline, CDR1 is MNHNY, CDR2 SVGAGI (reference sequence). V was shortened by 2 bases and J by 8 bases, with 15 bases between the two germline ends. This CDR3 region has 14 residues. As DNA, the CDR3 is TGTGCCAGCAGTTACGATCCCAGGACAGCCGGCTACACCTTC. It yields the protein CASSYDPRTAGYTF.

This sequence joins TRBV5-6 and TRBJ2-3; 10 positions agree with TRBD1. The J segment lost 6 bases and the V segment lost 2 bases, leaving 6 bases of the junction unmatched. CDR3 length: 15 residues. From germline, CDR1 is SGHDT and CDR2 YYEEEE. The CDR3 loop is CASSLRTGGVDTQYF. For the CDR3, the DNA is TGTGCCAGCAGCTTACGGACAGGGGGAGTGGATACGCAGTATTTT.

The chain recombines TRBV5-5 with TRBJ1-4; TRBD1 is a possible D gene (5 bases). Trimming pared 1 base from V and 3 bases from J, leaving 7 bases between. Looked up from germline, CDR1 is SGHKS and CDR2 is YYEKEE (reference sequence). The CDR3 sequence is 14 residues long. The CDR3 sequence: CASSLQGANEKLFF. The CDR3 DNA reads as TGTGCCAGCAGCTTGCAAGGGGCTAATGAAAAACTGTTTTTT.

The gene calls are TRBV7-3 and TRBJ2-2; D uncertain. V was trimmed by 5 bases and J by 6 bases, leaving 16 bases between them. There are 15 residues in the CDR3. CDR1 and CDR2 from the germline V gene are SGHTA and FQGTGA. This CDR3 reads CASSPQSLRAGELFF. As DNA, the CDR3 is TGTGCCAGCAGCCCCCAATCCCTGCGCGCCGGGGAGCTGTTTTTT. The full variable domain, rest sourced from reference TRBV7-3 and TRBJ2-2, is GAGVSQTPSNKVTEKGKYVELRCDPISGHTALYWYRQSLGQGPEFLIYFQGTGAADDSGLPNDRFFAVRPEGSVSTLKIQRTERGDSAVYLCASSPQSLRAGELFFGEGSRLTVL.

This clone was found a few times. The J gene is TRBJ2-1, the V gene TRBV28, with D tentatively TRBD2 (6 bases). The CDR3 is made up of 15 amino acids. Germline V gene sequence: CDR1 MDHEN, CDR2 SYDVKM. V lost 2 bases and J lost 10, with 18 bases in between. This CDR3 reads CASSLGGLQVGEQFF. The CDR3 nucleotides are TGTGCCAGCAGTTTAGGGGGACTGCAAGTGGGCGAGCAGTTCTTC.

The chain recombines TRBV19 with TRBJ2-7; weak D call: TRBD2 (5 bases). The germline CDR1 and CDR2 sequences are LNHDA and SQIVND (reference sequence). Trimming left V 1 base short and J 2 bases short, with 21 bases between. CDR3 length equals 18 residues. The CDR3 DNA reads TGTGCCAGTAGTATAGCCCAAGAGACTCGACTGAGGGCCTACGAGCAGTACTTC. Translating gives CASSIAQETRLRAYEQYF.

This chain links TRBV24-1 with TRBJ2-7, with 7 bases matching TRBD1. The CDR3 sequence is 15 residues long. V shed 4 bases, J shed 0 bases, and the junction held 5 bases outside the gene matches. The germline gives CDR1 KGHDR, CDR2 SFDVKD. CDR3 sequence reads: CATSDRTGASYEQYF. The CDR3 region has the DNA TGTGCCACCAGTGACCGGACAGGCGCCTCCTACGAGCAGTACTTC.

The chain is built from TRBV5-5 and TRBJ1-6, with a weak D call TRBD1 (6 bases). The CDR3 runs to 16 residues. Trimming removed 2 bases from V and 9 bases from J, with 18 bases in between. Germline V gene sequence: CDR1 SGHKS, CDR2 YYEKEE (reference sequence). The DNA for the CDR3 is TGTGCCAGCAGCTTCACCGCGCGGGGGGCGAGTTCACCCCTCCACTTT. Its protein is CASSFTARGASSPLHF.

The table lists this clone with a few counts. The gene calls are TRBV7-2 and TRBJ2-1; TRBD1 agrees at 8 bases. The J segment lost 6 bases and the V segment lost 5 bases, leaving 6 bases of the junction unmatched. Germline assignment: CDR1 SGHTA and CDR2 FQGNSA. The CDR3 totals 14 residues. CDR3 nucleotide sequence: TGTGCCAGCAGCACCCGACAGGGGAGCAATGAGCAGTTCTTC. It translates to CASSTRQGSNEQFF.

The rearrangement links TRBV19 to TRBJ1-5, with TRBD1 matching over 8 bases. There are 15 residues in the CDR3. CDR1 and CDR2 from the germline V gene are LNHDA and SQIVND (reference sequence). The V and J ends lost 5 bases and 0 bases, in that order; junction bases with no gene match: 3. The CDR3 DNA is TGTGCCAGTAGTGAGACAGGGGCTAGCAATCAGCCCCAGCATTTT. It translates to CASSETGASNQPQHF. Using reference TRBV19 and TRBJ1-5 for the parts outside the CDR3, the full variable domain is DGGITQSPKYLFRKEGQNVTLSCEQNLNHDAMYWYRQDPGQGLRLIYYSQIVNDFQKGDIAEGYSVSREKKESFPLTVTSAQKNPTAFYLCASSETGASNQPQHFGDGTRLSIL.

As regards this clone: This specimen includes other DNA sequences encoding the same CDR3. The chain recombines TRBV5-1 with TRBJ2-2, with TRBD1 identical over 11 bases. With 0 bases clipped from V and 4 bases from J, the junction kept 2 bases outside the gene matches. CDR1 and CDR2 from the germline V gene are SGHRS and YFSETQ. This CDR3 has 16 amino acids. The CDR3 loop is CASSLDGTGGTGELFF. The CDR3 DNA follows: TGCGCCAGCAGCTTGGATGGGACAGGGGGCACCGGGGAGCTGTTTTTT.

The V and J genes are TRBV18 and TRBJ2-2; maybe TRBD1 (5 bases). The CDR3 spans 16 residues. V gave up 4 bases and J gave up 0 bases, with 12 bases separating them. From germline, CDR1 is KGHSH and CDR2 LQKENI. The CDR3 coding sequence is TGTGCCAGCTCACAGGGGCTCCCCGCGAACACCGGGGAGCTGTTTTTT. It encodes CASSQGLPANTGELFF. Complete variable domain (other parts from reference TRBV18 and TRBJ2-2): NAGVMQNPRHLVRRRGQEARLRCSPMKGHSHVYWYRQLPEEGLKFMVYLQKENIIDESGMPKERFSAEFPKEGPSILRIQQVVRGDSAAYFCASSQGLPANTGELFFGEGSRLTVL.

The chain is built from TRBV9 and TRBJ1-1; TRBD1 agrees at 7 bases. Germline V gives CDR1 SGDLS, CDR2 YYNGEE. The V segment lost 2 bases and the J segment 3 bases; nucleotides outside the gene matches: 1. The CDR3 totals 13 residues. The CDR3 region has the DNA TGTGCCAGCAGCGTCGGACAGGACACTGAAGCTTTCTTT. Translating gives CASSVGQDTEAFF.

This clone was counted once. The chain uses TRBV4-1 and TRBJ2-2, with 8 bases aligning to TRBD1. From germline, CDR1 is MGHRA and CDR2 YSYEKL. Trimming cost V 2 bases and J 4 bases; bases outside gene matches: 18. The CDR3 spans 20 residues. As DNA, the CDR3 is TGCGCCAGCAGCCAATATTGGGACAGGCCAGGGGACCCGCGCACCGGGGAGCTGTTTTTT. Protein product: CASSQYWDRPGDPRTGELFF.

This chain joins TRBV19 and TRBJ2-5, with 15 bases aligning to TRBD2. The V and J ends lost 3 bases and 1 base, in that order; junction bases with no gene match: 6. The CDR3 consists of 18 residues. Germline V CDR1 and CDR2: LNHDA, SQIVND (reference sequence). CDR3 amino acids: CASSIGGLAGGGQETQYF. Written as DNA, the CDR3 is TGTGCCAGTAGTATTGGGGGACTAGCGGGAGGTGGCCAAGAGACCCAGTACTTC.

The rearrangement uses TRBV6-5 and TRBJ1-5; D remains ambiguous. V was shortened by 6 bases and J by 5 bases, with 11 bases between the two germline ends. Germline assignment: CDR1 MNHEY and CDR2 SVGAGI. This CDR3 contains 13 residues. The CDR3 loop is CASSSSRYQPQHF. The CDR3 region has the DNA TGTGCCAGCAGCAGTTCTAGGTATCAGCCCCAGCATTTT.

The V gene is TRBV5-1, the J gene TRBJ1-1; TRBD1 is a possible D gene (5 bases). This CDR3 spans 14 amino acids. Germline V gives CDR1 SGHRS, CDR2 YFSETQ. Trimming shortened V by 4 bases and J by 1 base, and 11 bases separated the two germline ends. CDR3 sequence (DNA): TGCGCCAGCAGCCTAAATGGGGCGAACACTGAAGCTTTCTTT. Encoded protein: CASSLNGANTEAFF.

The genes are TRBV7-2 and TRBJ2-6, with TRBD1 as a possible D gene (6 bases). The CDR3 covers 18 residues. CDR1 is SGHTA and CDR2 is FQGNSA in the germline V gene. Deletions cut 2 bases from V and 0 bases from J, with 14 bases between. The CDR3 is CASSLWQGISSGANVLTF. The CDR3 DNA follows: TGTGCCAGCAGCTTATGGCAGGGGATTAGCTCTGGGGCCAACGTCCTGACTTTC. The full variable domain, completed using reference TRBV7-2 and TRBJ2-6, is GAGVSQSPSNKVTEKGKDVELRCDPISGHTALYWYRQSLGQGLEFLIYFQGNSAPDKSGLPSDRFSAERTGGSVSTLTIQRTQQEDSAVYLCASSLWQGISSGANVLTFGAGSRLTVL.

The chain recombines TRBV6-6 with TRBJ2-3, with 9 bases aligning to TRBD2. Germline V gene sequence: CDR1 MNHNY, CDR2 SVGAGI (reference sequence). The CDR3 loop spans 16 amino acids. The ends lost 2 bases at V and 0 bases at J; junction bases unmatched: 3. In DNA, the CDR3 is TGTGCCAGCAGTTACCGAACTAGCGGGAGCACAGATACGCAGTATTTT. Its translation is CASSYRTSGSTDTQYF.

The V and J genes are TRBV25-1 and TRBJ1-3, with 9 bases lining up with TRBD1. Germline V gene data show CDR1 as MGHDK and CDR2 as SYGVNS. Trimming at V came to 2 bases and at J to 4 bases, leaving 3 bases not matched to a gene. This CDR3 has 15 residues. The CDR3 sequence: CASSEGGTGGNTIYF. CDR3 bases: TGTGCCAGCAGTGAAGGGGGGACAGGGGGAAACACCATATATTTT.

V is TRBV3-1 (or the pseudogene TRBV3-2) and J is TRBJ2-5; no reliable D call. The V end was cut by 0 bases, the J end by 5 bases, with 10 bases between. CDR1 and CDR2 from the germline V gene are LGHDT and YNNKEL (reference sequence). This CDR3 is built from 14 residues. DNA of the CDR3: TGTGCCAGCAGCCAAGAACAGTTCAGGGAGACCCAGTACTTC. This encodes CASSQEQFRETQYF.

CDR3 in DNA: TGTGCCAGCAGTCCGACTCATAGCTCCTACAATGAGCAGTTCTTC. It specifies CASSPTHSSYNEQFF. The rearrangement links TRBV28 to TRBJ2-1; D gene ambiguous. Germline V gene sequence: CDR1 MDHEN, CDR2 SYDVKM. The V and J ends lost 5 bases and 0 bases respectively, with 11 bases between them. CDR3 length: 15 residues.

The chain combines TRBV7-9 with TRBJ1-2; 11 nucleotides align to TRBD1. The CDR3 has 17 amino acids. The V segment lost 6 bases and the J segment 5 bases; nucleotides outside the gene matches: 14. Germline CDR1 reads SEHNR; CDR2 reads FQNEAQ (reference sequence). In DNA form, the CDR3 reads TGTGCCAGCAGAGCCGGACAGGGGGCGCAGGGTTGGTATGGCTACACCTTC. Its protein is CASRAGQGAQGWYGYTF.

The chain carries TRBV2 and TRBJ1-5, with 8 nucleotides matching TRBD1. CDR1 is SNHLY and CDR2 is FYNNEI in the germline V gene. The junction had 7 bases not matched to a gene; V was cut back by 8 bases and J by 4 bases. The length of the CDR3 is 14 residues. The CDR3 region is CASRTGIGNQPQHF. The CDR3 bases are TGTGCCAGCCGGACAGGGATCGGGAATCAGCCCCAGCATTTT.